These T cell receptor beta chains were read from a single sample in a study of T cells after posttransplantation cyclophosphamide. Here immunoSEQ multiplex PCR was the method, and the copy in TCRdb shows in-frame clones only, minus some. The record shows about 30,000 clones for this sample, with no singletons present. Material: PBMCs. The receptor source for this set is a woman aged 55-69 years in good health, CMV-negative, and a related stem cell transplant donor. The CDR3 runs from the conserved cysteine through the conserved F or W. A D gene is named only where the DNA matches it firmly. Size is stated for part of the rows, as once, few or many counts, or as a class when the clone is expanded.

TRBV18	TRBD1	TRBJ1-5	many	CASSPPAGGDGYSNQPQHF	TGTGCCAGCTCACCACCTGCAGGGGGCGACGGTTATAGCAATCAGCCCCAGCATTTT
TRBV6-5	TRBD1	TRBJ2-7	many	CASSYRTGKYEQYF	TGTGCCAGCAGTTACCGGACAGGGAAATACGAGCAGTACTTC
TRBV2	TRBD1	TRBJ1-2	many	CASSGLGQGTDYGYTF	TGTGCCAGCAGTGGGCTGGGACAGGGGACAGACTATGGCTACACCTTC
TRBV10-3	TRBD2	TRBJ2-3	many	CAISLGTSGRTDTQYF	TGTGCCATCAGTCTGGGGACTAGCGGTCGCACAGATACGCAGTATTTT
TRBV10-3	NA	TRBJ2-7	medium-sized	CAIMGQGRAEQYF	TGTGCCATCATGGGGCAGGGAAGGGCCGAGCAGTACTTC
TRBV19	NA	TRBJ2-1	many	CASIPQGGGLYNEQFF	TGTGCCAGTATCCCCCAAGGGGGGGGGCTCTACAATGAGCAGTTCTTC
TRBV7-6	TRBD2	TRBJ2-2	many	CASSLLPGLAGSGAGELFF	TGTGCCAGCAGCTTACTACCAGGACTAGCGGGCTCAGGGGCCGGGGAGCTGTTTTTT
TRBV15	NA	TRBJ1-5	few	CATSRAGVGEPQHF	TGTGCCACCAGCAGAGCAGGGGTAGGGGAGCCCCAGCATTTT
TRBV24-1	TRBD2	TRBJ2-1	many	CATRGASGNYNEQFF	TGTGCCACCAGAGGGGCTAGCGGGAATTACAATGAGCAGTTCTTC
TRBV6-1	TRBD1	TRBJ1-1	many	CASSSGAGGRTEAFF	TGTGCCAGCAGCAGCGGCGCAGGGGGCCGGACTGAAGCTTTCTTT
TRBV7-8	TRBD2	TRBJ2-5	NA	CASSLTSGGALETQYF	TGTGCCAGCAGCTTAACTAGCGGGGGGGCTTTGGAGACCCAGTACTTC
TRBV2	NA	TRBJ2-1	many	CASMLGGSYNEQFF	TGTGCCAGCATGCTAGGGGGTTCCTACAATGAGCAGTTCTTC
TRBV9	NA	TRBJ2-3	NA	CASSPPERVPSDTQYF	TGTGCCAGCAGCCCGCCAGAGCGGGTCCCCTCAGATACGCAGTATTTT
TRBV12-3/TRBV12-4	NA	TRBJ1-1	many	CASSLEGATTEAFF	TGTGCCAGCAGTTTAGAAGGGGCGACCACTGAAGCTTTCTTT